A selection of T cell receptor beta chains follows, all from one sample in a study of CD8+ T cells in alopecia areata. Libraries were prepared by immunoSEQ multiplex PCR; TCRdb keeps only in-frame clonotypes and omits some of them. The sample shows about 190,000 clones, 50% to 60% of them seen only once. Sequences were derived from CD4+ T cells sorted from blood, sampled at week 4, from a patient treated with tofacitinib. The receptors derive from a human donor with alopecia areata. The CDR3 runs from the conserved cysteine through the conserved F or W. The D gene is left open where the match is weak. The listing skips clone size in some rows; elsewhere it reads once, few, many or a size class.

j_call d_call v_call clone_size cdr3_nt cdr3_aa
TRBJ2-5 . TRBV2 . TGTGCCAGCAGTGATCTGGTCCAAGAGACCCAGTACTTC CASSDLVQETQYF
TRBJ1-2 . TRBV10-3 . TGTGCCATCAGTGAGCTGGCCTATGGCTACACCTTC CAISELAYGYTF
TRBJ1-1 . TRBV6-1 few TGTGCCAGCACCGAGAGTGGGCAGGGAAGGACTGAAGCTTTCTTT CASTESGQGRTEAFF
TRBJ1-2 . TRBV15 . TGTGCCACCAGCAGAGATCGGCAAGATGGCTACACCTTC CATSRDRQDGYTF
TRBJ2-7 . TRBV6-6 once TGTGCCAGCACCCTGAGAGGTGCTTCCTACGAGCAGTACTTC CASTLRGASYEQYF
TRBJ2-5 . TRBV15 . TGTGCCACCAGCAGAGCTGGGGATGGGGAGACCCAGTACTTC CATSRAGDGETQYF
TRBJ2-3 . TRBV4-3 . TGCGCCAGCAGCCAAGATATATCTATGGGATATACGCAGTATTTT CASSQDISMGYTQYF
TRBJ1-2 TRBD1 TRBV29-1 . TGCAGCGCAGACCAGGGGGACTATGGCTACACCTTC CSADQGDYGYTF
TRBJ2-2 TRBD2 TRBV5-1 . TGCGCCAGCAGCTTGTTCGGTAGCGGGCCCACCGGGGAGCTGTTTTTT CASSLFGSGPTGELFF
TRBJ2-7 TRBD1 TRBV29-1 . TGCAGCGTTGAAGAGGGACAGGGGCCTCCCTACGAGCAGTACTTC CSVEEGQGPPYEQYF
TRBJ1-2 TRBD1 TRBV7-8 . TGTGCCAGCAGCAGACAGGGAAGCTATGGCTACACCTTC CASSRQGSYGYTF
TRBJ1-5 . TRBV30 . TGTGCCTGGAGTGAGGGCTCGCGGCAGCCCCAGCATTTT CAWSEGSRQPQHF
TRBJ1-2 TRBD1 TRBV7-9 . TGTGCCAGCAGTACGGACAGGGGAGATGGCTACACCTTC CASSTDRGDGYTF
TRBJ2-5 TRBD2 TRBV25-1 . TGTGCCAGCAAGACTAGCGGGGCCCCCGGGGCCCAGTACTTC CASKTSGAPGAQYF
TRBJ1-2 . TRBV20-1 . TGCAGTGCTAGAGCGGCGTATGGCTACACCTTC CSARAAYGYTF
TRBJ2-5 . TRBV14 . TGTGCCAGCAGCCGTTGGGGGCAAGAGACCCAGTACTTC CASSRWGQETQYF
TRBJ1-5 TRBD1 TRBV28 . TGTGCCAGCAGTGCGACAGGGAGAGGACAGCCCCAGCATTTT CASSATGRGQPQHF
TRBJ1-2 TRBD1 TRBV5-1 . TGCGCCAGCAGCCGCGGAGGGAGGAGGGGGCTCGATGGCTACACCTTC CASSRGGRRGLDGYTF
TRBJ1-1 TRBD1 TRBV28 few TGTGCCAGCAGTAGGGACAGGGCGGGGGCTTTCTTT CASSRDRAGAFF
TRBJ1-5 . TRBV30 . TGTGCCTGGAGTGCCTTGACAGAGGGTCAGCCCCAGCATTTT CAWSALTEGQPQHF
TRBJ1-2 . TRBV29-1 few TGCAGCGTTGACGGGCTGGGTGGCTACACCTTC CSVDGLGGYTF
TRBJ2-7 . TRBV27 few TGTGCCAGCAGTACCCCCGGAAGAGGCGAGCAGTACTTC CASSTPGRGEQYF
TRBJ2-3 TRBD2 TRBV30 . TGTGCCTGGAGAATAGCGGGAGGAGGAGATACGCAGTATTTT CAWRIAGGGDTQYF
TRBJ2-7 TRBD1 TRBV29-1 . TGCAGCGTTGAACTGGACAGGGGGCCTGGTACCTACGAGCAGTACTTC CSVELDRGPGTYEQYF
TRBJ1-1 . TRBV11-3 . TGTGCCAGCAGCTGGGGGGGAAACACTGAAGCTTTCTTT CASSWGGNTEAFF
TRBJ2-7 . TRBV30 . TGTGCCTGGTCCCCGGGACTTAGACAGTACTTC CAWSPGLRQYF
TRBJ2-7 . TRBV10-3 once TGTGCCATCAGTTACGGGGACTACGAGCAGTACTTC CAISYGDYEQYF
TRBJ2-1 . TRBV18 . TGTGCCAGCTCACCCGGGACATACAATGAGCAGTTCTTC CASSPGTYNEQFF
TRBJ2-5 . TRBV5-1 . TGCGCCAGCAGCTTGGGCAGGGCGGAGACCCAGTACTTC CASSLGRAETQYF
TRBJ2-5 TRBD2 TRBV19 few TGTGCCAGTAGTATAGCGACTAGCGGGATGGTGACCCAGTACTTC CASSIATSGMVTQYF
TRBJ1-2 TRBD1 TRBV5-6 . TGTGCCAGCAGATCCACAGGGGCAGGTGGCTACACCTTC CASRSTGAGGYTF
TRBJ2-3 . TRBV7-2 . TGTGCCAGCAGCTTTGTTTCGAATCCCGGACTATCGGGGGTTACGCAGTATTTT CASSFVSNPGLSGVTQYF
TRBJ2-7 TRBD1 TRBV30 few TGTGCCTGGAGTATGGGACAGGGAGGCGAGAACTTC CAWSMGQGGENF
TRBJ2-3 . TRBV30 few TGTGCCTGGAGCAAGGGACGGGAGACAGATACGCAGTATTTT CAWSKGRETDTQYF
TRBJ2-1 . TRBV7-3 . TGTGCCAGCAGCTCCCGTACTGGGCTCAGGAATGAGCAGTTCTTC CASSSRTGLRNEQFF
TRBJ2-6 TRBD2 TRBV6-5 . TGTGCCAGCAGAGAGCGGGGGTCCGGGGCCAACGTCCTGACTTTC CASRERGSGANVLTF
TRBJ1-1 . TRBV6-6 . TGTGCCAGCAACCTCGACCGCACTGAAGCTTTCTTT CASNLDRTEAFF
TRBJ2-5 . TRBV30 . TGTGCCTGGAGTGTTCAAGCCCCCAGGACCCAGTACTTC CAWSVQAPRTQYF
TRBJ1-2 . TRBV28 . TGTGCCAGTTTCCGGGGATACACCTTC CASFRGYTF
TRBJ1-1 . TRBV10-3 . TGTGCCATCGGGAAGGACACAGGGTACACTGAAGCTTTCTTT CAIGKDTGYTEAFF
TRBJ1-1 . TRBV7-9 . TGTGCCAGCAGCTTGAGGGGTCAGGGCACTGAAGCTTTCTTT CASSLRGQGTEAFF
TRBJ2-7 TRBD1 TRBV7-9 . TGTGCCAGCAGCTTCGGACAGGGTTTAGGCTCTTACTTC CASSFGQGLGSYF
TRBJ2-1 . TRBV6-5 . TGTGCCAGCATTAGGGACCCGAGCTCCTACAATGAGCAGTTCTTC CASIRDPSSYNEQFF
TRBJ2-4 TRBD2 TRBV29-1 . TGCAGCGGACTAGCGGATTTCAAAAACATTCAGTACTTC CSGLADFKNIQYF
TRBJ1-2 . TRBV5-1 . TGCGCCAGCGCGATGGGGAGCTATGGCTACACCTTC CASAMGSYGYTF
TRBJ2-5 . TRBV29-1 . TGCAGCGTTTTGGCTTATACCCAAGAGACCCAGTACTTC CSVLAYTQETQYF
TRBJ2-4 . TRBV6-5 . TGTGCTTCGGGGAGCACTTTAGCCAAAAACATTCAGTACTTC CASGSTLAKNIQYF
TRBJ2-7 . TRBV6-5 . TGTGCCAGCAGCAGAGCTCGGGATCGAGAGCAGTACTTC CASSRARDREQYF
TRBJ2-5 TRBD2 TRBV5-1 . TGCGCCAGCAGCTTCGGGGGGAGTGAGACCCAGTACTTC CASSFGGSETQYF
TRBJ2-7 TRBD2 TRBV29-1 few TGCAGCGTCCCCGGGACTAGTGTTTCCGAGCAGTACTTC CSVPGTSVSEQYF
TRBJ2-7 . TRBV11-3 . TGTGCCAGCAGCATTAACAGGGTTGGGGAGCAGTACTTC CASSINRVGEQYF
TRBJ1-4 TRBD1 TRBV7-2 . TGTGCCAGCAGCTTAGGTTTCGCAGGGGGGAGTGAAAAACTGTTTTTT CASSLGFAGGSEKLFF
TRBJ2-7 . TRBV7-9 . TGTGCCAGCAGCTTAGTAAGCAGAAGTTACGAGCAGTACTTC CASSLVSRSYEQYF
TRBJ1-4 . TRBV5-1 . TGCGCCAGCAGCCCGAGCCGTGGTGGCCAGGGAGAAAAACTGTTTTTT CASSPSRGGQGEKLFF
TRBJ2-7 TRBD1 TRBV29-1 few TGCAGCGTTGTTTCCAACAGGGGCTACTACGAGCAGTACTTC CSVVSNRGYYEQYF
TRBJ2-1 . TRBV28 . TGTGCCAGCAGTTTAAACCGGGGCTACAATGAGCAGTTCTTC CASSLNRGYNEQFF
TRBJ2-6 . TRBV6-5 . TGTGCCAGCAGTTACTCTGGGGCCAACGTCCTGACTTTC CASSYSGANVLTF
TRBJ1-1 . TRBV29-1 . TGCAGCGGGGGAACGGTGAACACTGAAGCTTTCTTT CSGGTVNTEAFF
TRBJ2-3 . TRBV2 few TGTGCCAGCAGTGAAGTCGAGGATACGCAGTATTTT CASSEVEDTQYF